A selection of T cell receptor beta chains follows, all from one sample in a study of cytomegalovirus exposure and HLA in healthy donors. Profiled with immunoSEQ multiplex PCR; TCRdb holds only in-frame clones, not every one. Among about 180,000 clones listed, just over 75% were seen once. Sequencing was done on a sample of PBMCs. Source of these receptors: a woman in her sixties or seventies in good health and CMV-seropositive. The CDR3 runs from the conserved cysteine through the conserved F or W. The order of the fields is V gene, J gene, clone size, D gene, CDR3 DNA, CDR3 protein. The D gene is left open where the match is weak. Only some rows state a clone size, as once, few, many or a class for expanded clones.

TRBV7-2	TRBJ2-4	few	.	TGTGCCAGCAGCTTTGCAGGGGAAAACAGTCAGTACTTC	CASSFAGENSQYF
TRBV28	TRBJ2-5	.	.	TGTGCCAGCACCGGTCAGGAAGGAGAGACCCAGTACTTC	CASTGQEGETQYF
TRBV5-1	TRBJ1-3	.	.	TGCGCCAGCAGCCTTCCGGGACAATCTGGAAACACCATATATTTT	CASSLPGQSGNTIYF
TRBV9	TRBJ2-3	.	.	TGTGCCAGCAGCGTAGAACAGGGCGTGGGAGATACGCAGTATTTT	CASSVEQGVGDTQYF
TRBV7-2	TRBJ1-1	.	.	TGTGCCAGCAGCCGACCAGGGGTGAGGGGCACTGAAGCTTTCTTT	CASSRPGVRGTEAFF
TRBV7-9	TRBJ2-7	.	.	TGTGCCAGCAGCCCGTGGGACATTTACGAGCAGTACTTC	CASSPWDIYEQYF
TRBV11-1	TRBJ2-3	once	TRBD2	TGTGCCAGCAGCCCGAAGGGACTAGCGGGGGAATTGGGCACAGATACGCAGTATTTT	CASSPKGLAGELGTDTQYF
TRBV5-1	TRBJ1-1	.	.	TGCGCCAGCAGCCTCGTTTTGGGCGGAGGCAGGGGGAACACTGAAGCTTTCTTT	CASSLVLGGGRGNTEAFF
TRBV4-1	TRBJ2-3	.	.	TGCGCCAGCAGCCAGCTCCGGACAATCCGCACAGATACGCAGTATTTT	CASSQLRTIRTDTQYF
TRBV7-9	TRBJ1-4	once	TRBD1	TGTGCCAGCAGCTTCGCAGGGGGTGTGGGTGAAAAACTGTTTTTT	CASSFAGGVGEKLFF
TRBV2	TRBJ2-7	.	.	TGTGCCAGCAATGGACACCCCTCCTCCTACGAGCAGTACTTC	CASNGHPSSYEQYF
TRBV21-1	TRBJ2-7	few	.	TGTGCCAGCAGCCTAGCCGGGACAGGGTGGAACTTC	CASSLAGTGWNF
TRBV7-2	TRBJ1-1	.	.	TGTGCCAGCAGCTTATCGAGAGACACTGAAGCTTTCTTT	CASSLSRDTEAFF
TRBV5-1	TRBJ1-4	.	.	TGCGCCAGCAGCCCCACAGCGGCAACTAATGAAAAGCTGTTTTTT	CASSPTAATNEKLFF
TRBV5-4	TRBJ1-4	.	TRBD1	TGTGCCAGCAGCTTACAGGGGGCGGGGGAAAAACTGTTTTTT	CASSLQGAGEKLFF
TRBV30	TRBJ2-6	few	.	TGTGCCTGGACTGTGGGGCTGACTGGGGCCAACGGCCTGACTTTC	CAWTVGLTGANGLTF
TRBV6-5	TRBJ2-2	.	.	TGTGCCAGCAGTTACTCGCAGATCCACACCGGGGAGCTGTTTTTT	CASSYSQIHTGELFF
TRBV9	TRBJ2-5	.	.	TGTGCCAGCAGCGTAGAGGGGTTGGGGTTGGAGACCCAGTACTTC	CASSVEGLGLETQYF
TRBV7-9	TRBJ2-7	.	TRBD2	TGTGCCAGCAGCTTAACGGGACTAGCGTCCTACGAGCAGTACTTC	CASSLTGLASYEQYF
TRBV29-1	TRBJ1-2	.	.	TGCAGCGTTGAAAAAAAGGGAGTCTATGGCTACACCTTC	CSVEKKGVYGYTF
TRBV7-3	TRBJ2-7	few	TRBD1	TGTGCCAGCAGCTCAGGACAGGGGCGCGAGCAGTACTTC	CASSSGQGREQYF
TRBV18	TRBJ2-7	.	TRBD1	TGTGCCAGCTCATCCTCGGGACAGGACCTTTACGAGCAGTACTTC	CASSSSGQDLYEQYF
TRBV7-2	TRBJ1-2	.	.	TGTGCCAGCAGCCAAGACAGCTATGGCTACACCTTC	CASSQDSYGYTF
TRBV7-6	TRBJ2-7	.	.	TGTGCCAGCAGCTTTGGGCAGCACTCCTACGAGCAGTACTTC	CASSFGQHSYEQYF
TRBV7-8	TRBJ1-6	.	.	TGTGCCAGCAGCCCACTTATCTATAATTCACCCCTCCACTTT	CASSPLIYNSPLHF
TRBV10-3	TRBJ2-5	.	TRBD2	TGTGCCATCAGTGATTATTTCGGGCCTAGCGGCTCTCAAGAGACCCAGTACTTC	CAISDYFGPSGSQETQYF
TRBV5-1	TRBJ2-5	once	TRBD1	TGCGCCAGCAGCATGACCGGGACAGGGGTCGAGACCCAGTACTTC	CASSMTGTGVETQYF
TRBV6-5	TRBJ1-1	.	.	TGTGCCAGCAGTTCCCGCTGGGCGACTGAAGCTTTCTTT	CASSSRWATEAFF
TRBV11-2	TRBJ2-5	.	.	TGTGCCAGCAGCTTGAATTCGGACAGCAGCCAGTACTTC	CASSLNSDSSQYF
TRBV4-3	TRBJ2-3	.	TRBD2	TGCGCCAGCAGCCAAGCAGGGACTAGCGGGGGGGGTACGCAGTATTTT	CASSQAGTSGGGTQYF
TRBV28	TRBJ2-1	.	.	TGTGCCAGCAGAATTGGTGAGCGGGAGCAGTTCTTC	CASRIGEREQFF
TRBV5-1	TRBJ2-5	.	TRBD2	TGCGCCAGCAGCCTGGCCCTTCTTAGCGGGAGTTACGAGACCCAGTACTTC	CASSLALLSGSYETQYF
TRBV28	TRBJ1-6	.	.	TGTGCCAGCAGTTTTTCGACTGGGGCAGGGTTCAATTCACCCCTCCACTTT	CASSFSTGAGFNSPLHF
TRBV5-1	TRBJ2-5	.	.	TGCGCCAGCAGCAGTACAGCAACCCAAGAGACCCAGTACTTC	CASSSTATQETQYF
TRBV6-5	TRBJ1-1	.	.	TGTGCCAGCAGTGCCCTTGCGGGGGCGGGCACTGAAGCTTTCTTT	CASSALAGAGTEAFF
TRBV5-4	TRBJ2-1	.	TRBD2	TGTGCCAGCAGCACCCCGACGGGGGGGGACAATGAGCAGTTCTTC	CASSTPTGGDNEQFF
TRBV14	TRBJ2-7	.	.	TGTGCCAGCAGCCAGGGTACAGATCAGTACTTC	CASSQGTDQYF